Below are 20 T cell receptor beta chains sequenced from a single sample in a study of shared clonotypes between healthy human individuals. Profiled with immunoSEQ multiplex PCR; TCRdb holds only in-frame clones, not every one. The sample carries approximately 500,000 clones, approximately 78% recorded once. Sequencing used PBMCs. The source is a woman between 40 and 55 years old in good health. Some clones in this sample may be carry-over from other donors' samples.

The chain uses TRBV28 and TRBJ1-2; 9 positions match TRBD1. Germline CDR1 MDHEN, CDR2 SYDVKM. V dropped 6 bases and J dropped 4; count of bases not matched to a gene: 12. This CDR3 spans 16 amino acids. In DNA, the CDR3 is TGTGCCAGCAGCCGGACAGGGGCGACCGAACTCTATGGCTACACCTTC. It is translated as CASSRTGATELYGYTF.

J is TRBJ2-1 and V is TRBV19; TRBD2 agrees at 9 bases. This CDR3 comprises 15 residues. From germline, CDR1 is LNHDA and CDR2 SQIVND (reference sequence). J lost 10 bases, V lost 3 bases, and 10 bases had no gene match. Written as DNA, the CDR3 is TGTGCCAGTAGTATCGGCGGGAGGGCTCCGTGGGAGCAGTTCTTC. Its translation is CASSIGGRAPWEQFF.

This clone was detected a few times. The chain employs TRBV30 and TRBJ2-1; 8 nucleotides align to TRBD2. V lost 2 bases and J lost 4; bases outside the gene matches: 4. Germline CDR1 GTSNPN, CDR2 SVGIG (reference sequence). The CDR3 is 14 residues long. DNA for the CDR3: TGTGCCTGGAGTCTGCGGGAGGCATACAATGAGCAGTTCTTC. Its protein is CAWSLREAYNEQFF.

The chain carries TRBV5-1 and TRBJ2-5; TRBD2 matches at 11 bases. CDR3 size: 15 residues. V shed 2 bases, J shed 3 bases, and the junction held 3 bases outside the gene matches. Germline V gives CDR1 SGHRS, CDR2 YFSETQ. The CDR3 reads CASSLLAGVEETQYF. The CDR3 DNA reads TGCGCCAGCAGCTTACTAGCGGGAGTAGAAGAGACCCAGTACTTC.

The CDR3 sequence is CASSGAAQSYEQYF. The DNA for the CDR3 is TGCGCCAGCAGTGGGGCAGCGCAATCCTACGAGCAGTACTTC. The V gene is TRBV10-1, the J gene TRBJ2-7; no definite D call. Germline values: CDR1 WNHNN, CDR2 SYGVQD (reference sequence). Trimming removed 4 bases at V and 1 base at J, with 11 bases between. This CDR3 is built from 14 residues.

This clone was observed a handful of times. The chain links TRBV19 to TRBJ2-6; tentative D call: TRBD2 (6 bases). Trimming removed 10 bases at V and 0 bases at J, with 13 bases between. The germline V gene has CDR1 LNHDA and CDR2 SQIVND (reference sequence). CDR3 length: 15 residues. Here the CDR3 DNA reads TGTGCCACCCGGGACGGGGGCTCTGGGGCCAACGTCCTGACTTTC. It yields the protein CATRDGGSGANVLTF.

This chain connects TRBV4-2 to TRBJ2-3, with D possibly matching TRBD1 (7 bases). The CDR3 sequence is 15 residues long. With 3 bases removed from V and 2 bases from J, the gap between germline ends came to 12 bases. Germline CDR1 reads LGHNA; CDR2 reads YNFKEQ. In DNA, the CDR3 is TGTGCCAGCAGCCAGGCGGGACAGAACACAGATACGCAGTATTTT. Its translation: CASSQAGQNTDTQYF.

The J gene is TRBJ1-5, the V gene TRBV19, with 9 bases matching TRBD1. The germline gives CDR1 LNHDA, CDR2 SQIVND (reference sequence). The CDR3 covers 14 residues. The V gene end was trimmed by 3 bases and the J gene end by 7 bases; junction bases not matched to a gene: 4. This CDR3 reads CASSMRTGGQPQHF. Written as DNA, the CDR3 is TGTGCCAGTAGTATGAGAACAGGGGGCCAGCCCCAGCATTTT.

This clone was seen once. The V gene is TRBV4-3, the J gene TRBJ2-7; D gene uncertain. The germline gives CDR1 LGHNA, CDR2 YSLEER. Trimming took 3 bases from V and 7 from J, leaving 13 bases between them. The length of the CDR3 is 13 residues. The CDR3 loop reads CASSQARELEQYF. The CDR3 nucleotides are TGCGCCAGCAGCCAGGCACGAGAACTGGAGCAGTACTTC.

The rearrangement links TRBV7-2 to TRBJ2-7; tentatively, D is TRBD1 (6 bases). Trimming cost V 4 bases and J 5 bases, with 9 bases left between them. Germline V lookup: CDR1 SGHTA, CDR2 FQGNSA. The CDR3 runs 12 residues. The CDR3, as DNA: TGTGCCAGCAGCTCCCAGGGGAACGAGCAGTACTTC. Its protein product is CASSSQGNEQYF.

The V and J genes are TRBV10-2 and TRBJ2-5; D is undetermined. Germline loops: CDR1 WSHSY, CDR2 SAAADI. V was pared by 3 bases and J by 0 bases, with 8 bases between. This CDR3 has 14 amino acids. CDR3 bases: TGCGCCAGCAGTGACCGCACCAACCAAGAGACCCAGTACTTC. Encoded protein: CASSDRTNQETQYF.

V usage is TRBV19 and J usage is TRBJ1-1, with a possible D match to TRBD1 (6 bases). V was trimmed by 10 bases and J by 3 bases, leaving 18 bases between them. The CDR3 is made up of 14 amino acids. Germline-derived CDR1 and CDR2 are LNHDA and SQIVND (reference sequence). CDR3 DNA: TGTGCCACCTCTAAGGGGGGCCGTGACACTGAAGCTTTCTTT. This sequence encodes CATSKGGRDTEAFF.

This clone has a handful of counts. V gene TRBV5-1 combines with J gene TRBJ2-4; 9 positions agree with TRBD1. Germline lookup yields CDR1 SGHRS and CDR2 YFSETQ. The CDR3 covers 14 residues. Unmatched junction bases numbered 5, after V lost 1 base and J lost 9 bases. The CDR3 DNA reads TGCGCCAGCAGCTTGACGACAGGGGGGAGCATTCAGTACTTC. Its protein product is CASSLTTGGSIQYF.

This clone was seen ten or more times. The genes are TRBV19 and TRBJ1-5, with TRBD1 as a possible D gene (5 bases). Trimming removed 10 bases at V and 1 base at J, with 17 bases between. This CDR3 is built from 15 residues. Germline V gene data show CDR1 as LNHDA and CDR2 as SQIVND (reference sequence). This CDR3 is CATNADTTSNQPQHF. CDR3 sequence (DNA): TGTGCCACTAACGCGGACACGACAAGCAATCAGCCCCAGCATTTT.

In this sample, this clone turned up once. V usage is TRBV15 and J usage is TRBJ2-1; 13 positions match TRBD2. The V and J ends lost 5 bases and 4 bases, in that order; junction bases with no gene match: 11. Germline V lookup: CDR1 LNHNV, CDR2 YYDKDF (reference sequence). This CDR3 is 18 amino acids long. The DNA for the CDR3 is TGTGCCACCAGCGTCCCTACCGGACTAGCGGGGGTGTACAATGAGCAGTTCTTC. Translating gives CATSVPTGLAGVYNEQFF.

The chain is built from TRBV6-5 and TRBJ1-2; D might be TRBD1 (5 bases). Germline-derived CDR1 and CDR2 are MNHEY and SVGAGI. This CDR3 has 12 amino acids. V gave up 5 bases and J gave up 14 bases, with 18 bases separating them. The CDR3 region has the DNA TGTGCCAGCAGTACTCTTGGGACCGCATGTACCTTC. Protein: CASSTLGTACTF.

The chain links TRBV27 to TRBJ2-5; 9 bases line up with TRBD2. V was pared by 7 bases and J by 2 bases, with 14 bases of the junction left unmatched. The germline gives CDR1 MNHEY, CDR2 SMNVEV (reference sequence). This CDR3 spans 17 amino acids. CDR3: CASTLAGEGGVQETQYF. CDR3 nucleotides: TGTGCCAGCACCTTAGCGGGAGAGGGGGGGGTACAAGAGACCCAGTACTTC.

The chain carries TRBV28 and TRBJ2-4, with a weak D call TRBD1 (6 bases). The V end was cut by 8 bases, the J end by 0 bases, with 20 bases between. Germline V gene sequence: CDR1 MDHEN, CDR2 SYDVKM. The CDR3 is 17 amino acids. The CDR3 region is CASPLLDRRVAKNIQYF. In nucleotides, the CDR3 is TGTGCCAGCCCCCTCCTGGACAGAAGGGTAGCCAAAAACATTCAGTACTTC.

For this clone: This clone may be a read error of a much larger clone one base away. The rearrangement uses TRBV28 and TRBJ2-5; a possible D gene is TRBD1 (5 bases). The CDR3 spans 16 residues. CDR1 MDHEN and CDR2 SYDVKM come from the germline V gene. The V end was cut by 5 bases, the J end by 5 bases, with 21 bases between. As DNA, the CDR3 is TGTGCCAGCAGTCCCCGGACAATCGGTAAGGGGGAGACCCAGTACTTC. Translation gives CASSPRTIGKGETQYF.

The gene calls are TRBV19 and TRBJ2-2; 7 positions match TRBD2. CDR1 is LNHDA, CDR2 SQIVND, per germline (reference sequence). This CDR3 spans 15 amino acids. The trim removed 5 bases at V and 0 bases at J, leaving 3 bases unmatched. DNA for the CDR3: TGTGCCAGTAGTCCTGGGGGGGCGAACACCGGGGAGCTGTTTTTT. Encoded protein: CASSPGGANTGELFF.